The entry below describes one T cell receptor (beta chain). Its antigen is undetermined. Primers included in the PCR were 60 Vbeta and 13 Jbeta primers. TCRdb keeps only in-frame clones here, not all; method: immunoSEQ multiplex PCR. The profile shows 180,000 or so clones, under 80% of them singletons. The V end lost 2 bases, the J end lost 1 base, and 7 bases lay between the germline ends. The germline gives CDR1 SGDLS, CDR2 YYNGEE. The CDR3 runs to 14 residues. This record comes from a study of cytomegalovirus exposure and HLA in healthy donors. The study, taken as a whole, reports: Most CMV-associated TCR beta chains appeared HLA-restricted in a later analysis. Presence/absence analyses rested on an assumption that sequencing depth was roughly uniform across donors.

The origin of this receptor is a woman aged 30 to 39 in good health and CMV-seropositive. Specimen: PBMCs. This sequence joins TRBV9 and TRBJ1-3; D remains unclear. The CDR3 reads CASSVLESGNTIYF. The CDR3 nucleotides are TGTGCCAGCAGCGTCCTAGAATCTGGAAACACCATATATTTT.